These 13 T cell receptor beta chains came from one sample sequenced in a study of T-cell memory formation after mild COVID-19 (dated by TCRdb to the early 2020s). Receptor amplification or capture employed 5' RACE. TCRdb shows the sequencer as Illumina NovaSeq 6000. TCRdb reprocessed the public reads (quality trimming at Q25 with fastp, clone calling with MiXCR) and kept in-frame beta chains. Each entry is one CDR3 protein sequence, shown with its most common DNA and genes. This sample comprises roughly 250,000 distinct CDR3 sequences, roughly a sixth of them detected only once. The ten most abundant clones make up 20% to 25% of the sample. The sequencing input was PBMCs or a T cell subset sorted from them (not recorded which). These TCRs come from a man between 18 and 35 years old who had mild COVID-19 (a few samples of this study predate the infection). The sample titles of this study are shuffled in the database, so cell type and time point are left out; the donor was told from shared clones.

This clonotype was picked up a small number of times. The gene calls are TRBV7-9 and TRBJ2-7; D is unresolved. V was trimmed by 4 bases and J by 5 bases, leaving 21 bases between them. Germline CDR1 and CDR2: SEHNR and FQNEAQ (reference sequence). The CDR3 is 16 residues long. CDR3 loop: CASSSGFGRRVHEQYF. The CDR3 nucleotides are TGTGCCAGCAGCTCCGGGTTCGGCCGAAGAGTCCACGAGCAGTACTTC.

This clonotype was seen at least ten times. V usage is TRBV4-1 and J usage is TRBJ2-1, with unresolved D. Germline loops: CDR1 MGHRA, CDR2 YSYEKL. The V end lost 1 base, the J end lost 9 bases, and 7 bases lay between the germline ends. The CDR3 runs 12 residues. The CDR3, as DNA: TGCGCCAGCAGCCAAGTAGGCGCTGAGCAGTTCTTC. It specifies CASSQVGAEQFF.

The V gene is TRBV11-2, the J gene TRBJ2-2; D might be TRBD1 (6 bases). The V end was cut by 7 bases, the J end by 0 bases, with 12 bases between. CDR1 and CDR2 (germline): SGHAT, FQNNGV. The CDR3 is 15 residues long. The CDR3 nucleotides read TGTGCCAGCACCGAGGGACAAACGAACACCGGGGAGCTGTTTTTT. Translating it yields CASTEGQTNTGELFF.

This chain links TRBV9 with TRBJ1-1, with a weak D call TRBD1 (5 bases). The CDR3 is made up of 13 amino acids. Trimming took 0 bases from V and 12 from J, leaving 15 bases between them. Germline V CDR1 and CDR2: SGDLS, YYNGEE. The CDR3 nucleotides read TGTGCCAGCAGCGTAGTCGATAGGGGATGGACTTTCTTT. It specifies CASSVVDRGWTFF. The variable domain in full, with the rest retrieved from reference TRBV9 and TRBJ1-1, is DSGVTQTPKHLITATGQRVTLRCSPRSGDLSVYWYQQSLDQGLQFLIQYYNGEERAKGNILERFSAQQFPDLHSELNLSSLELGDSALYFCASSVVDRGWTFFGQGTRLTVV.

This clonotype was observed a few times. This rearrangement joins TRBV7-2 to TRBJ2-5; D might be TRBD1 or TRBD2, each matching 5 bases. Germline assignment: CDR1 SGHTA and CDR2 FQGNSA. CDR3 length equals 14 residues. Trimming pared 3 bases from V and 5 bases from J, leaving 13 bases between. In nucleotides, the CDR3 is TGTGCCAGCAGCTTGGGGCGGGTAGGGGAGACCCAGTACTTC. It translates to CASSLGRVGETQYF. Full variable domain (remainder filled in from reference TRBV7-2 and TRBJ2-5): GAGVSQSPSNKVTEKGKDVELRCDPISGHTALYWYRQSLGQGLEFLIYFQGNSAPDKSGLPSDRFSAERTGGSVSTLTIQRTQQEDSAVYLCASSLGRVGETQYFGPGTRLLVL.

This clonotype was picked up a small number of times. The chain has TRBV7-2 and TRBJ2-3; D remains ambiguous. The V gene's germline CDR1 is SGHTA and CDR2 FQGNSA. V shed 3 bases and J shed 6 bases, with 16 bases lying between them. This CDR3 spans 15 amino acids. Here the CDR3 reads CASSFLGNIGDTQYF. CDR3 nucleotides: TGTGCCAGCAGCTTTCTAGGGAATATCGGCGATACGCAGTATTTT.

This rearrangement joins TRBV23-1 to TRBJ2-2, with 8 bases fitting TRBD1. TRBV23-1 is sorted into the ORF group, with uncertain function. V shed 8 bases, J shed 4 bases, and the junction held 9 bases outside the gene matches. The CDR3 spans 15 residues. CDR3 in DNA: TGCGCCAGCGCAGCGGACAGGGCGGGCACCGGGGAGCTGTTTTTT. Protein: CASAADRAGTGELFF.

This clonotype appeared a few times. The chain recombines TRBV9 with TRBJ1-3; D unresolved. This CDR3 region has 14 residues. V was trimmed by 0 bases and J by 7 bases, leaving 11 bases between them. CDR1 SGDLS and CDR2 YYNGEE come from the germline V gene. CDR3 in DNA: TGTGCCAGCAGCGTAGACAATCTGAGGAACACCATATATTTT. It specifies CASSVDNLRNTIYF.

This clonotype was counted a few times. CDR3 loop: CASSFRTGNTEAFF. The CDR3 nucleotides are TGTGCCAGCAGTTTTAGGACAGGGAACACTGAAGCTTTCTTT. This sequence joins TRBV12-3 or TRBV12-4 and TRBJ1-1; TRBD1 agrees at 7 bases. V lost 3 bases and J lost 1; bases outside the gene matches: 2. The CDR3 is 14 amino acids.

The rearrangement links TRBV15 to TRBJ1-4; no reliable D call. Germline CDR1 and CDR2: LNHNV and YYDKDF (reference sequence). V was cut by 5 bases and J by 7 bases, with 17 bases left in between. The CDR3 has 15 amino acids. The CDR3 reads CATSAARGNSEKLFF. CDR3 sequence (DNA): TGTGCCACCAGCGCCGCGAGAGGGAACAGTGAAAAACTGTTTTTT.

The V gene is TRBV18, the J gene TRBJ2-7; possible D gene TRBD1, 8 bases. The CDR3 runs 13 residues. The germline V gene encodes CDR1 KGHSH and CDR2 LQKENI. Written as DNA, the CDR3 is TGTGCCAGCTCACCAGATCGCGGGGGACAGGATTGGGTC. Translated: CASSPDRGGQDWV.

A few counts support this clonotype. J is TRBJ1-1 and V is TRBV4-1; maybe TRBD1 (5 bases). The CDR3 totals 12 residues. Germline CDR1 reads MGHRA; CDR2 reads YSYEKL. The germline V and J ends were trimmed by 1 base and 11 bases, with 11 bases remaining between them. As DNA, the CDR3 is TGCGCCAGCAGCCAAGGGGGCGGCGAGGCTTTCTTT. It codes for CASSQGGGEAFF.

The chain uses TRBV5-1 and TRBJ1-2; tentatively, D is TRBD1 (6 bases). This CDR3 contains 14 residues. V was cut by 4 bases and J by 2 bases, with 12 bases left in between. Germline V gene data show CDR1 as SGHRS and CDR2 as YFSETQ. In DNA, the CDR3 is TGCGCCAGCAGCGAGGTAGACAGGAACTATGGCTACACCTTC. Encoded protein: CASSEVDRNYGYTF.